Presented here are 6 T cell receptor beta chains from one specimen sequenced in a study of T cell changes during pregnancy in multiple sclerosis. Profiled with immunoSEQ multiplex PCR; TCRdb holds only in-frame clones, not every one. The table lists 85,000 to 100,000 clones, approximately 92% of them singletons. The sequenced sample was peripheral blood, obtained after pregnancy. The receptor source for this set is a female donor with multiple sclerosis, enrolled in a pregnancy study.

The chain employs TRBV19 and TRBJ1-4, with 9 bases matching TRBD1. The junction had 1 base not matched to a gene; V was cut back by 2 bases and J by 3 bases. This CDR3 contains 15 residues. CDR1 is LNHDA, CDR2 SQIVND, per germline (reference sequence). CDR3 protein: CASSIRDRANEKLFF. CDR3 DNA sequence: TGTGCCAGTAGTATACGGGACAGGGCTAATGAAAAACTGTTTTTT.

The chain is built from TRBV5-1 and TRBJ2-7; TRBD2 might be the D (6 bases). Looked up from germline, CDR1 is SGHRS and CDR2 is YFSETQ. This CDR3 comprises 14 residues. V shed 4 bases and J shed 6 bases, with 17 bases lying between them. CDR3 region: CASSPSAGSGEQYF. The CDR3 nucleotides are TGCGCCAGCAGCCCTAGTGCGGGGTCGGGCGAGCAGTACTTC.

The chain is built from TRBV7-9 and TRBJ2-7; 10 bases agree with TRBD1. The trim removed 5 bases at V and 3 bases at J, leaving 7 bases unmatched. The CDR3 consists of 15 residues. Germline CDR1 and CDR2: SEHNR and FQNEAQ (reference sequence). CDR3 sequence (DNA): TGTGCCAGCAGCACCACCGGACAGGGGGGCTACGAGCAGTACTTC. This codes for CASSTTGQGGYEQYF.

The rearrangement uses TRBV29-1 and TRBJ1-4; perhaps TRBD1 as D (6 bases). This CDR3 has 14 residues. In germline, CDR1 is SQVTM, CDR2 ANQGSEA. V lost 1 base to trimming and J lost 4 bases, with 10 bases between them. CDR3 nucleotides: TGCAGCGTTGAAGGGACAGCCCTTAATGAAAAACTGTTTTTT. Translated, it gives CSVEGTALNEKLFF.

The CDR3 protein is CASSFTWGGDETQYF. The CDR3 nucleotides read TGTGCCAGCAGCTTTACGTGGGGGGGCGACGAGACCCAGTACTTC. This sequence joins TRBV7-2 and TRBJ2-5, with a tentative D call TRBD2 (7 bases). Trimming took 3 bases from V and 5 from J, leaving 16 bases between them. The germline gives CDR1 SGHTA, CDR2 FQGNSA. The CDR3 sequence is 15 residues long.

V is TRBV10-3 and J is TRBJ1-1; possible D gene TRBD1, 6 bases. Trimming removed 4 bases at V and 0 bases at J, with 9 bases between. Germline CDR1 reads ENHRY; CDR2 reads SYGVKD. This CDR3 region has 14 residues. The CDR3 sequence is CAISVGQLNTEAFF. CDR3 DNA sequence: TGTGCCATCAGTGTTGGACAGTTGAACACTGAAGCTTTCTTT.